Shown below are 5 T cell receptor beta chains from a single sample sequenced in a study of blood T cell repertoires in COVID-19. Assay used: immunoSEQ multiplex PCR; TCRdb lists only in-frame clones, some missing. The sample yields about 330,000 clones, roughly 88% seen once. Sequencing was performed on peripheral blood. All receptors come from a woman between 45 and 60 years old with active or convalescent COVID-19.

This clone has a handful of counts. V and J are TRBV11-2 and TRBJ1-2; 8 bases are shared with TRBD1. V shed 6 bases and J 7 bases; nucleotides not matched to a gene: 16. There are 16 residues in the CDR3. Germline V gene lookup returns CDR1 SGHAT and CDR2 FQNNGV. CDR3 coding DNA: TGTGCCAGCAGGGATTTCGCCGGGACAGGATTCCGTGGCTACACCTTC. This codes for CASRDFAGTGFRGYTF.

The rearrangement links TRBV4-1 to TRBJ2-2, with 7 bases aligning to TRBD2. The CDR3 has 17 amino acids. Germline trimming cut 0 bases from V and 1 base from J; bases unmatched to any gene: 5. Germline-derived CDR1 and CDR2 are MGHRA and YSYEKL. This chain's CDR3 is CASSQDGKRGNTGELFF. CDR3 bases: TGCGCCAGCAGCCAAGATGGAAAGCGGGGGAACACCGGGGAGCTGTTTTTT.

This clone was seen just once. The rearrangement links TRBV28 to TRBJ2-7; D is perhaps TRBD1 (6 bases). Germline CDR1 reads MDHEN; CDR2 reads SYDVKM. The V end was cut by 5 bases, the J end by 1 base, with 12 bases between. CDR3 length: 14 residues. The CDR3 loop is CASSRRGRSYEQYF. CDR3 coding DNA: TGTGCCAGCAGTCGCAGGGGCCGATCCTACGAGCAGTACTTC.

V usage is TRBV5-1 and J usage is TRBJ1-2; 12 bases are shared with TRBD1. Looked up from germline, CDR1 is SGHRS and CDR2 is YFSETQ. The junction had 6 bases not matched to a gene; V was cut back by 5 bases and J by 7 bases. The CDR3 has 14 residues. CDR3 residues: CASRAGTGGSGYTF. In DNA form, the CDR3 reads TGCGCCAGCAGGGCCGGGACAGGGGGCTCTGGCTACACCTTC.

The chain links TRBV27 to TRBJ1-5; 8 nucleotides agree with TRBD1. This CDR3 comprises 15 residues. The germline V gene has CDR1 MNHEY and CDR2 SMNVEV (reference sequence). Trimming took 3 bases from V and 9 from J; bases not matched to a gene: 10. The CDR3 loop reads CASSLVGRGLGPQHF. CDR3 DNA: TGTGCCAGCAGTTTGGTTGGCAGGGGGCTTGGGCCCCAGCATTTT.